The source of this T cell receptor beta chain is a study of cytomegalovirus exposure and HLA in healthy donors. Broader study findings: Reportedly, TCR beta sequences accurately predicted HLA-A and HLA-B alleles in most subjects.

With 60 Vbeta and 13 Jbeta primers, the PCR was carried out. Sequencing used immunoSEQ multiplex PCR; TCRdb keeps in-frame clones, though not all of them. In the table there are approximately 240,000 clones, 82% of which are singletons. The V gene's germline CDR1 is SGHDT and CDR2 YYEEEE. The V end was cut by 3 bases, the J end by 0 bases, with 13 bases between. This CDR3 spans 16 amino acids. As concerns this clone: Its specificity is not known.

These donors counted as nominally healthy when sampled, but unrecorded immune exposures were likely. The chain employs TRBV5-6 and TRBJ2-1, with D unclear. This TCR was sampled from a woman between 40 and 50 years old in good health and CMV-seropositive. Sequenced: PBMCs. The CDR3 nucleotides are TGTGCCAGCAGCTCCTCGTTGGTGGCCTCCTACAATGAGCAGTTCTTC. It translates to CASSSSLVASYNEQFF. Combining the CDR3 with reference TRBV5-6 and TRBJ2-1 gives the whole variable domain DAGVTQSPTHLIKTRGQQVTLRCSPKSGHDTVSWYQQALGQGPQFIFQYYEEEERQRGNFPDRFSGHQFPNYSSELNVNALLLGDSALYLCASSSSLVASYNEQFFGPGTRLTVL.